Listed below are T cell receptor beta chains from one sample, sequenced in a study of blood T cell repertoires in COVID-19. Measured with immunoSEQ multiplex PCR; TCRdb has only the in-frame clones, and not every one. The table includes about 73,000 clones, nearly 90% detected once. Sequencing was performed on peripheral blood. The source is an elderly man with acute or convalescent COVID-19. Both conserved end residues are trimmed from each CDR3. The D gene is left open where the match is weak. Rows give clone size only sometimes, using once, few, many, or a class for an expanded clone.

abundance,j_gene,d_gene,v_gene,CDR3aa
-,TRBJ1-5,-,TRBV2,ASSELRQQPQH
-,TRBJ1-3,-,TRBV9,ASSVGQASGNTIY
-,TRBJ2-1,TRBD2,TRBV30,AGSGTSGRAGEQF
-,TRBJ1-1,TRBD1,TRBV29-1,SGGQGMNTEAF
-,TRBJ1-1,-,TRBV7-9,ASSEQSKNTEAF
-,TRBJ1-2,TRBD1,TRBV5-1,ASSSGGTGSYGYT
-,TRBJ1-3,-,TRBV6-5,ASQGTGNTIY
-,TRBJ2-2,-,TRBV19,ASSPIPGQANTGELF
-,TRBJ2-7,-,TRBV6-5,ASSYSLQAYEQY
few,TRBJ2-3,TRBD2,TRBV20-1,SASGGVGTSGRNTQY
-,TRBJ1-5,-,TRBV6-5,ASSRSYSNQPQH
-,TRBJ1-5,-,TRBV6-1,ASSEGAGHQPQH
-,TRBJ1-1,-,TRBV6-5,ASSQKGVRAF
once,TRBJ1-4,TRBD1,TRBV25-1,ASSGFSGTGNEKLF
-,TRBJ2-3,TRBD1,TRBV27,ASSLGTALDTQY
-,TRBJ2-6,TRBD1,TRBV6-1,ASSETPGQGAHGANVLT
-,TRBJ1-3,TRBD1,TRBV18,ASSPGQGARSGNTIY
-,TRBJ1-1,TRBD1,TRBV7-9,ASSLGTGGRTEAF
-,TRBJ2-7,-,TRBV6-6,ASSSPHEGYGEQY
-,TRBJ2-7,TRBD1,TRBV29-1,STRQGHEQY
-,TRBJ1-2,TRBD1,TRBV20-1,SASTGDNYGYT
-,TRBJ2-3,TRBD2,TRBV3-1/TRBV3-2,ASSRTSGRDTQY
-,TRBJ1-2,TRBD1,TRBV29-1,SVEEQGDGYT
once,TRBJ2-1,-,TRBV7-8,ASSSRDSSPYNEQF
-,TRBJ1-4,TRBD1,TRBV10-3,AIRGTGSQEKLF
few,TRBJ2-7,TRBD1,TRBV19,ASSIKTGTYEQY
once,TRBJ2-1,-,TRBV10-1,ASSPGPGGEQF
-,TRBJ2-3,-,TRBV5-4,ASSPGHLKSPDTQY
-,TRBJ2-3,-,TRBV30,AWSGSGGTQY
few,TRBJ2-5,-,TRBV6-4,ARLDRQETQY
-,TRBJ2-1,-,TRBV7-9,ASSPGSYNEQF
-,TRBJ1-2,-,TRBV7-2,ASSQAGGYGYT
few,TRBJ1-1,-,TRBV6-5,ASIRGTEAF
-,TRBJ2-1,TRBD2,TRBV9,ASSGGTSGRNEQF
-,TRBJ1-1,-,TRBV9,ASSPSGTRRNTEAF
-,TRBJ1-1,TRBD1,TRBV27,ASSFWDRGQSTEAF
-,TRBJ2-5,TRBD2,TRBV6-1,ASSEGPGLAGGETQY
-,TRBJ1-6,TRBD1,TRBV6-1,ASSDGDSPIPPLH
-,TRBJ1-1,-,TRBV7-9,ASSRRDTEAF
-,TRBJ1-6,-,TRBV25-1,ASSSTGFESLH
-,TRBJ1-4,TRBD1,TRBV29-1,SAIGTGGEKLF
-,TRBJ1-2,-,TRBV12-3/TRBV12-4,ASSPPGYGYT
-,TRBJ2-1,-,TRBV12-5,ASLIRASSYNEQF
-,TRBJ2-7,TRBD2,TRBV20-1,SASGLAVETTYEQY
-,TRBJ1-1,-,TRBV19,ASSEIGRNTEAF